A single sample gave rise to the 30 T cell receptor beta chains below, sequenced in a study of post-analysis software for immune sequencing data. Study results and limitations: About five TRBV segments, including TRBV5-6, TRBV5-1 and TRBV20-1, were more frequent in patients than controls.

Unique molecular identifiers were present in the TCR beta cDNA libraries. TCRdb reprocessed the PCR reads with MiXCR, giving one entry per CDR3 protein. The profile shows fewer than 850,000 distinct CDR3 sequences, approximately 44% of them singletons. These receptors have no identified antigens. Sequencing was done on a sample of blood. These receptors originate from a girl between 10 and 17 years old with multiple sclerosis.

This clonotype was detected a few times. The chain has TRBV20-1 and TRBJ2-3; D is uncertain. The CDR3 totals 11 residues. CDR1 is DFQATT and CDR2 is SNEGSKA in the germline V gene (reference sequence). Trimming left V 6 bases short and J 5 bases short, with 9 bases between. The CDR3 region has the DNA TGCAGTGCCCAGCTTGGAGATACGCAGTATTTT. This codes for CSAQLGDTQYF.

The V call is TRBV7-6, the J call TRBJ2-1; no firm D call. The CDR3 length is 12 residues. Deletions cut 1 base from V and 8 bases from J, with 6 bases between. Germline CDR1 reads SGHVS; CDR2 reads FNYEAQ. The CDR3 DNA is TGTGCCAGCAGCTTAGAAAGGGATGAGCAGTTCTTC. Amino acids: CASSLERDEQFF.

The chain carries TRBV5-8 and TRBJ2-5; D not certain. Germline loops: CDR1 SGHTS, CDR2 YDEGEE. CDR3 length: 11 amino acids. Trimming removed 7 bases at V and 5 bases at J, with 9 bases between. The CDR3 is CASAYTETQYF. CDR3 DNA sequence: TGTGCCAGCGCCTACACGGAGACCCAGTACTTC.

This clonotype was found a few times. This chain uses TRBV7-2 with TRBJ1-4; no firm D call. CDR1 and CDR2 (germline): SGHTA, FQGNSA. The CDR3 loop spans 14 amino acids. V was clipped by 5 bases and J by 1 base, with 8 bases between them. The CDR3: CASSLGVTNEKLFF. CDR3 bases: TGTGCCAGCAGCCTTGGGGTAACTAATGAAAAACTGTTTTTT.

CDR3 amino acids: CSVEDWAAGTYEQYF. CDR3 bases: TGCAGCGTTGAAGATTGGGCAGCCGGAACTTACGAGCAGTACTTC. J is TRBJ2-7 and V is TRBV29-1; D remains ambiguous. The germline CDR1 and CDR2 sequences are SQVTM and ANQGSEA. CDR3 length: 15 amino acids. The V gene lost 0 bases and the J gene lost 4 bases, with 16 bases spanning the gap.

This clonotype was detected a few times. The V call is TRBV7-9, the J call TRBJ2-4, with 8 bases lining up with TRBD2. Losses at the gene ends were 4 bases for V and 6 bases for J; bases not matched to a gene: 14. From germline, CDR1 is SEHNR and CDR2 FQNEAQ (reference sequence). There are 17 residues in the CDR3. For the CDR3, the DNA is TGTGCCAGCAGCTCTCCGCATTTGGCGGGAGGTCGAAACATTCAGTACTTC. Its protein product is CASSSPHLAGGRNIQYF.

This chain links TRBV5-5 with TRBJ1-2; 10 nucleotides line up with TRBD1. The ends lost 4 bases at V and 4 bases at J; junction bases unmatched: 7. In germline, CDR1 is SGHKS, CDR2 YYEKEE (reference sequence). The CDR3 length is 15 residues. CDR3 protein: CASSATGGPPYGYTF. The CDR3 DNA reads as TGTGCCAGCAGCGCGACAGGGGGCCCCCCCTATGGCTACACCTTC.

This CDR3 is CASGAGHYGYTF. The DNA for the CDR3 is TGTGCCAGCGGGGCAGGGCACTATGGCTACACCTTC. This rearrangement joins TRBV6-5 to TRBJ1-2; possibly TRBD1 for D (5 bases). V gave up 8 bases and J gave up 3 bases, with 10 bases separating them. The germline CDR1 and CDR2 sequences are MNHEY and SVGAGI. This CDR3 is built from 12 residues.

This clonotype was detected only a few times. The gene calls are TRBV10-3 and TRBJ1-5; TRBD1 matches 7 bases. V lost 10 bases and J lost 3; bases outside the gene matches: 12. The CDR3 sequence is 15 residues long. Germline CDR1 ENHRY, CDR2 SYGVKD. The CDR3, as DNA: TGTGCCACTAGAGACACGGGACAGCACAATCAGCCCCAGCATTTT. Encoded protein: CATRDTGQHNQPQHF.

The chain uses TRBV6-1 and TRBJ2-1, with TRBD1 identical over 7 bases. V lost 4 bases, J lost 4 bases, and 10 bases stayed unmatched. From germline, CDR1 is MNHNS and CDR2 SASEGT. This CDR3 spans 16 amino acids. CDR3 sequence reads: CASSGNRGLRYNEQFF. The CDR3 coding sequence is TGTGCCAGCAGTGGTAACAGGGGTCTACGGTACAATGAGCAGTTCTTC.

The chain is built from TRBV12-5 and TRBJ2-4; D gene unclear. This CDR3 contains 14 residues. The germline V gene has CDR1 LGHNT and CDR2 FRNRAP. V was trimmed by 7 bases and J by 1 base, leaving 11 bases between them. CDR3 nucleotides: TGTGCTAGTGCCCTTGGGAAGGCCAAAAACATTCAGTACTTC. As protein: CASALGKAKNIQYF.

This chain uses TRBV7-2 with TRBJ2-7; 7 bases match TRBD2. TRBJ2-5 explains the end of the DNA better; the J call may be wrong. This CDR3 contains 15 residues. Germline CDR1 is SGHTA and CDR2 is FQGNSA. In nucleotides, the CDR3 is TGTGCCAGCAGTCAGAATGGGGAGGGTAGGGAGACCCAGTACTTC. Translating gives CASSQNGEGRETQYF.

This clonotype appeared a few times. This chain connects TRBV20-1 to TRBJ2-4; TRBD1 agrees at 9 bases. The assigned J gene may be wrong: the sequence end matches TRBJ2-7 better. CDR3 length: 15 residues. CDR1 is DFQATT and CDR2 is SNEGSKA in the germline V gene (reference sequence). The CDR3 DNA sequence: TGCAGTGCTAGACTATTTCCGGACAGGGGCAACGAGCAGTACTTC. Amino acids: CSARLFPDRGNEQYF.

This chain uses TRBV20-1 with TRBJ2-5; TRBD2 matches at 10 bases. The CDR3 sequence is 17 residues long. Unmatched junction bases numbered 10, after V lost 2 bases and J lost 1 base. CDR1 DFQATT and CDR2 SNEGSKA come from the germline V gene (reference sequence). CDR3 loop: CSARTLAGDWVQETQYF. CDR3 nucleotide sequence: TGCAGTGCTAGAACCCTAGCGGGAGATTGGGTCCAAGAGACCCAGTACTTC.

The chain employs TRBV12-3 or TRBV12-4 and TRBJ2-3; D is possibly TRBD2 (5 bases). Trimming removed 5 bases at V and 4 bases at J, with 16 bases between. The CDR3 consists of 15 residues. CDR3 in DNA: TGTGCCAGCAGTACCCTAGGAGGAAAAGCAGATACGCAGTATTTT. It encodes CASSTLGGKADTQYF.

The rearrangement uses TRBV21-1 and TRBJ2-7. TRBV21-1 is termed a pseudogene. The CDR3 has 14 residues. The CDR3: CASSTPSLAYEQYF. CDR3 nucleotide sequence: TGTGCCAGCAGCACCCCGTCATTGGCCTACGAGCAGTACTTC.

The gene calls are TRBV12-3 or TRBV12-4 and TRBJ2-1; TRBD2 matches at 13 bases. Trimming took 6 bases from V and 8 from J; bases not matched to a gene: 19. CDR3 size: 19 residues. CDR3: CASRYSGLAGVHKGHEQFF. For the CDR3, the DNA is TGTGCCAGCAGATACTCAGGACTAGCGGGAGTTCACAAGGGGCATGAGCAGTTCTTC.

The chain has TRBV2 and TRBJ2-1; TRBD2 matches at 14 bases. Unmatched junction bases numbered 7, after V lost 8 bases and J lost 10 bases. CDR1 is SNHLY and CDR2 is FYNNEI in the germline V gene. This CDR3 is 14 amino acids long. For the CDR3, the DNA is TGTGCCAGCCCGGGACTAGCGGGAGTAAGGGAGCAGTTCTTC. Translation gives CASPGLAGVREQFF. Full variable domain (outside the CDR3, taken from reference TRBV2 and TRBJ2-1): EPEVTQTPSHQVTQMGQEVILRCVPISNHLYFYWYRQILGQKVEFLVSFYNNEISEKSEIFDDQFSVERPDGSNFTLKIRSTKLEDSAMYFCASPGLAGVREQFFGPGTRLTVL.

Concerning this clonotype: A much larger clone sits a single nucleotide away, making a read error possible. The genes are TRBV29-1 and TRBJ2-1; 8 nucleotides match TRBD1. The J call may be wrong; the DNA end is better matched by TRBJ2-7. CDR3 length: 13 residues. The germline V gene encodes CDR1 SQVTM and CDR2 ANQGSEA. The CDR3 protein is CSVDRGPPYEQYF. The CDR3 nucleotides are TGCAGCGTTGACAGGGGGCCTCCCTACGAGCAGTACTTC.

The chain employs TRBV6-5 and TRBJ1-5; perhaps TRBD1 as D (6 bases). V lost 0 bases, J lost 5 bases, and 11 bases lay in between. This CDR3 comprises 15 residues. Germline loops: CDR1 MNHEY, CDR2 SVGAGI. The CDR3 DNA reads TGTGCCAGCAGTTACTCGCGGGGGCGGGATCAGCCCCAGCATTTT. Protein: CASSYSRGRDQPQHF.

V gene TRBV19 combines with J gene TRBJ2-1, with D perhaps matching TRBD1 or TRBD2 (5 bases each). Trimming cost V 3 bases and J 1 base, with 10 bases left between them. The CDR3 sequence is 15 residues long. The V gene's germline CDR1 is LNHDA and CDR2 SQIVND (reference sequence). The CDR3 nucleotides are TGTGCCAGTAGTATTAACAGGAGGTCCTACAATGAGCAGTTCTTC. As protein: CASSINRRSYNEQFF.

The rearrangement joins TRBV3-1 to TRBJ2-5; the D gene is possibly TRBD2 (6 bases). Germline CDR1 LGHDT, CDR2 YNNKEL (reference sequence). The CDR3 is 16 residues long. Deletions cut 0 bases from V and 5 bases from J, with 16 bases between. This CDR3 is CASSQEVTTGGETQYF. The CDR3, as DNA: TGTGCCAGCAGCCAAGAGGTGACTACCGGAGGGGAGACCCAGTACTTC.

This clonotype showed up just a few times. The chain is built from TRBV5-6 and TRBJ2-1; perhaps D is TRBD1 or TRBD2 (5 bases each). The CDR3 extends over 12 amino acids. With 4 bases removed from V and 9 bases from J, the gap between germline ends came to 11 bases. In germline, CDR1 is SGHDT, CDR2 YYEEEE. The CDR3 DNA follows: TGTGCCAGCAGCCCCGAGGGGTCTGAGCAGTTCTTC. It specifies CASSPEGSEQFF.

This clonotype appeared a few times. This chain uses TRBV12-3 or TRBV12-4 with TRBJ2-7; TRBD1 matches 9 bases. Germline trimming cut 6 bases from V and 2 bases from J; bases unmatched to any gene: 11. The CDR3 has 16 amino acids. The CDR3 nucleotides read TGTGCCAGCAGCCTCCTAGGGACAGGGAAACCCTACGAGCAGTACTTC. As protein: CASSLLGTGKPYEQYF.

J is TRBJ2-3 and V is TRBV15; D may correspond to TRBD1 or TRBD2 (5 bases each). The V end lost 0 bases, the J end lost 4 bases, and 14 bases lay between the germline ends. Germline V gene sequence: CDR1 LNHNV, CDR2 YYDKDF (reference sequence). There are 16 residues in the CDR3. The CDR3 sequence: CATSRDRGAIADTQYF. CDR3 DNA: TGTGCCACCAGCAGAGATCGAGGGGCGATTGCAGATACGCAGTATTTT. Combining the CDR3 with reference TRBV15 and TRBJ2-3 gives the whole variable domain DAMVIQNPRYQVTQFGKPVTLSCSQTLNHNVMYWYQQKSSQAPKLLFHYYDKDFNNEADTPDNFQSRRPNTSFCFLDIRSPGLGDTAMYLCATSRDRGAIADTQYFGPGTRLTVL.

The V gene is TRBV7-3, the J gene TRBJ2-5, with a tentative D call TRBD2 (5 bases). V lost 0 bases to trimming and J lost 5 bases, with 10 bases between them. The CDR3 is 14 residues long. Germline values: CDR1 SGHTA, CDR2 FQGTGA. The CDR3 is CASSLTASSETQYF. CDR3 nucleotide sequence: TGTGCCAGCAGCTTAACAGCTAGCTCGGAGACCCAGTACTTC.

The V call is TRBV6-5, the J call TRBJ2-5; the D gene is possibly TRBD2 (7 bases). This CDR3 has 15 residues. V was cut by 2 bases and J by 5 bases, with 15 bases left in between. CDR1 MNHEY and CDR2 SVGAGI come from the germline V gene. CDR3 sequence: CASSYGRPGGETQYF. The CDR3 DNA reads as TGTGCCAGCAGTTACGGACGCCCGGGGGGCGAGACCCAGTACTTC.

This clonotype was seen once. This chain joins TRBV14 and TRBJ2-7; TRBD2 might be the D (5 bases). The germline CDR1 and CDR2 sequences are SGHDN and FVKESK. V was cut by 0 bases and J by 1 base, with 10 bases left in between. CDR3 length equals 15 residues. The CDR3 sequence: CASSQDEGLSYEQYF. CDR3 bases: TGTGCCAGCAGCCAAGATGAGGGTTTATCCTACGAGCAGTACTTC.

The gene calls are TRBV13 and TRBJ1-2; 7 bases match TRBD1. This CDR3 has 14 amino acids. CDR1 is PRHDT, CDR2 FYEKMQ, per germline (reference sequence). Trimming took 4 bases from V and 3 from J; bases not matched to a gene: 5. The CDR3 is CASSSDRADYGYTF. The CDR3 coding sequence is TGTGCCAGCAGCTCTGACAGGGCTGACTATGGCTACACCTTC. Full variable domain (rest looked up from reference TRBV13 and TRBJ1-2): AAGVIQSPRHLIKEKRETATLKCYPIPRHDTVYWYQQGPGQDPQFLISFYEKMQSDKGSIPDRFSAQQFSDYHSELNMSSLELGDSALYFCASSSDRADYGYTFGSGTRLTVV.

The chain has TRBV6-2 or TRBV6-3 and TRBJ2-7; 8 nucleotides align to TRBD2. The CDR3 sequence is 12 residues long. Trimming removed 2 bases from V and 7 bases from J; junction bases left unmatched: 1. Germline V gives CDR1 MNHEY, CDR2 SVGEGT. The CDR3 reads CASSYGTREQYF. CDR3 DNA: TGTGCCAGCAGTTACGGGACTAGAGAGCAGTACTTC.